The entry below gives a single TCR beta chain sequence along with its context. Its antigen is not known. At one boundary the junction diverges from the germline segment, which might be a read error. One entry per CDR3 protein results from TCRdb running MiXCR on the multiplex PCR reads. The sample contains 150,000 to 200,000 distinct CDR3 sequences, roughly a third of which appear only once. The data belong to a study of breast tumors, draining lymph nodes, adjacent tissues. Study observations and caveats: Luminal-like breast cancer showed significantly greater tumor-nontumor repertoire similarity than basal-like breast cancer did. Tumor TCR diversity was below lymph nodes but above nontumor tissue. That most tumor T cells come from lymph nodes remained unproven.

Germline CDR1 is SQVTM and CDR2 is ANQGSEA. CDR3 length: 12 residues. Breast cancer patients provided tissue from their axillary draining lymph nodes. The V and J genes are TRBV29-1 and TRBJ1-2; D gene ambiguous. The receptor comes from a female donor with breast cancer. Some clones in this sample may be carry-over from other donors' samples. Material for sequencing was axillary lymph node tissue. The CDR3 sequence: CSVEEAAYGNTF. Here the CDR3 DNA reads TGCAGCGTTGAAGAGGCAGCGTATGGCAACACCTTC.